This is a list of T cell receptor beta chains from one sample in a study of cytomegalovirus exposure and HLA in healthy donors. Sequencing was performed with immunoSEQ multiplex PCR; in TCRdb, only in-frame clones are kept and a portion is missing. The table has around 300,000 clones, roughly 90% seen once; the top ten hold over 0.9%. Sequenced: PBMCs. The source of these receptors is a young man in good health and CMV-seronegative. Both conserved end residues are part of each CDR3. A D gene is named only where the DNA matches it firmly.

D gene: TRBD2; V gene: TRBV2; J gene: TRBJ2-3; CDR3 protein: CASSPFLAGNTDTQYF; CDR3 DNA: TGTGCCAGCAGTCCTTTTCTAGCGGGTAACACAGATACGCAGTATTTT
D gene: TRBD1; V gene: TRBV11-2; J gene: TRBJ1-2; CDR3 protein: CASSSSLGQGNYGYTF; CDR3 DNA: TGTGCCAGCAGTTCTTCTCTGGGACAGGGGAACTATGGCTACACCTTC
D gene: TRBD1; V gene: TRBV25-1; J gene: TRBJ1-4; CDR3 protein: CASSEFRQGEGEKLFF; CDR3 DNA: TGTGCCAGCAGTGAATTCAGACAGGGCGAAGGTGAAAAACTGTTTTTT
D gene: NA; V gene: TRBV27; J gene: TRBJ2-6; CDR3 protein: CASSFGGRAPSGANVLTF; CDR3 DNA: TGTGCCAGCAGTTTTGGGGGCAGGGCCCCCTCTGGGGCCAACGTCCTGACTTTC
D gene: NA; V gene: TRBV30; J gene: TRBJ1-5; CDR3 protein: CAWSVDGADQPQHF; CDR3 DNA: TGTGCCTGGAGTGTCGATGGGGCGGATCAGCCCCAGCATTTT
D gene: TRBD1; V gene: TRBV5-4; J gene: TRBJ1-1; CDR3 protein: CASSWDRAVEAFF; CDR3 DNA: TGTGCCAGCAGCTGGGACAGGGCTGTTGAAGCTTTCTTT
D gene: TRBD2; V gene: TRBV7-9; J gene: TRBJ2-5; CDR3 protein: CASIGTSGAQETQYF; CDR3 DNA: TGTGCCAGCATCGGGACTAGCGGGGCCCAAGAGACCCAGTACTTC
D gene: NA; V gene: TRBV19; J gene: TRBJ1-4; CDR3 protein: CASSIGWQVNEKLFF; CDR3 DNA: TGTGCCAGTAGTATAGGCTGGCAGGTAAATGAAAAACTGTTTTTT
D gene: TRBD1; V gene: TRBV5-1; J gene: TRBJ1-6; CDR3 protein: CASSCWDRGPKANYNSPLHF; CDR3 DNA: TGCGCCAGCAGCTGCTGGGACAGGGGGCCCAAAGCGAACTATAATTCACCCCTCCACTTT
D gene: NA; V gene: TRBV10-3; J gene: TRBJ1-4; CDR3 protein: CATSRGRDGEKLFF; CDR3 DNA: TGTGCCACCAGTCGAGGCAGGGATGGGGAAAAACTGTTTTTT
D gene: NA; V gene: TRBV29-1; J gene: TRBJ1-6; CDR3 protein: CSVLPGEGSPLHF; CDR3 DNA: TGCAGCGTCCTCCCGGGAGAAGGTTCACCCCTCCACTTT
D gene: NA; V gene: TRBV7-6; J gene: TRBJ2-5; CDR3 protein: CASSAGSGETQYF; CDR3 DNA: TGTGCCAGCAGCGCAGGGTCAGGGGAGACCCAGTACTTC
D gene: NA; V gene: TRBV7-2; J gene: TRBJ2-5; CDR3 protein: CASHPQVGRQETQYF; CDR3 DNA: TGTGCCAGCCACCCCCAAGTTGGGAGACAAGAGACCCAGTACTTC
D gene: NA; V gene: TRBV11-2; J gene: TRBJ2-5; CDR3 protein: CASSLVGVRTQYF; CDR3 DNA: TGTGCCAGCAGCTTAGTAGGGGTGAGGACCCAGTACTTC
D gene: NA; V gene: TRBV2; J gene: TRBJ1-2; CDR3 protein: CASSPNTGNYGYTF; CDR3 DNA: TGTGCCAGCAGTCCTAATACAGGGAACTATGGCTACACCTTC
D gene: NA; V gene: TRBV6-6; J gene: TRBJ1-5; CDR3 protein: CASTWTDNQPQHF; CDR3 DNA: TGTGCCAGCACTTGGACAGACAATCAGCCCCAGCATTTT
D gene: TRBD1; V gene: TRBV30; J gene: TRBJ1-6; CDR3 protein: CAWKRGTVDSPLHF; CDR3 DNA: TGTGCCTGGAAAAGGGGGACAGTGGATTCACCCCTCCACTTT